This TCR beta chain was profiled in a study of blood T cell repertoires in COVID-19. Germline CDR1 LGHNA, CDR2 YNFKEQ. There are 14 residues in the CDR3. Trimming at V came to 3 bases and at J to 8 bases, leaving 9 bases not matched to a gene. Generated by immunoSEQ multiplex PCR, the TCRdb table keeps only in-frame clones and is missing some. The sample lists 90,000 or so clones, about 82% occurring once. The sequenced material came from peripheral blood. The sequence came from a man aged 50 to 59 with active COVID-19. The chain carries TRBV4-2 and TRBJ1-2; TRBD1 matches 7 bases. The CDR3 DNA follows: TGTGCCAGCAGCCAGCCGGGGACAGAAGGGGGCTACACCTTC. The encoded protein is CASSQPGTEGGYTF.